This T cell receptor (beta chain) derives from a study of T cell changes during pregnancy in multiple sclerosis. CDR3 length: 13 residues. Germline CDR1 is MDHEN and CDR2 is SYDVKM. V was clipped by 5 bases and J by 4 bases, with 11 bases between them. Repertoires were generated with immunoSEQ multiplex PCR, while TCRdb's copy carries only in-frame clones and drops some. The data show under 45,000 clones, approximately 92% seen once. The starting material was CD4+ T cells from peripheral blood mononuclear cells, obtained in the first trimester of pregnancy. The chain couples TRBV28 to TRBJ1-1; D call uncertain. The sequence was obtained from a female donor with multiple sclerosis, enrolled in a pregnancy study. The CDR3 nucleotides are TGTGCCAGCAGTCGTTTTGGAGGCACTGAAGCTTTCTTT. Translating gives CASSRFGGTEAFF.